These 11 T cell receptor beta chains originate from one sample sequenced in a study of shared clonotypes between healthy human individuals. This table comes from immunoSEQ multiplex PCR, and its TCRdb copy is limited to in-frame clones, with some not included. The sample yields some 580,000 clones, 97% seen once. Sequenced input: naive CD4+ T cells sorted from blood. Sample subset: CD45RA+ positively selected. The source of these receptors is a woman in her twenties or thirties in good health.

CDR3 amino acids: CASSPIAVANTGELFF. The CDR3 bases are TGTGCCAGCTCACCTATAGCGGTCGCGAACACCGGGGAGCTGTTTTTT. The genes are TRBV18 and TRBJ2-2, with D perhaps matching TRBD2 (6 bases). V was pared by 3 bases and J by 0 bases, with 11 bases between. Germline V gives CDR1 KGHSH, CDR2 LQKENI. The CDR3 runs to 16 residues.

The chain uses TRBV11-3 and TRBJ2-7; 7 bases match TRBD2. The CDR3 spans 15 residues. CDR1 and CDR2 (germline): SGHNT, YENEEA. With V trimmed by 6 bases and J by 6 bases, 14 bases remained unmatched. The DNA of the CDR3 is TGTGCCAGCAGTAATACCGGGACTAAGGCCGTCGAGCAGTACTTC. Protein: CASSNTGTKAVEQYF.

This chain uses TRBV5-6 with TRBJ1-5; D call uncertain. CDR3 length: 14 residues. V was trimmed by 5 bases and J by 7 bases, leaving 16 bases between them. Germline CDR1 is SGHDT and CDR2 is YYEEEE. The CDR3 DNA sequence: TGTGCCAGCAGGCTTCGGGGTAGCGGACAGCCCCAGCATTTT. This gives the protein CASRLRGSGQPQHF. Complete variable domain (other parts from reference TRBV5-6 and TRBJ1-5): DAGVTQSPTHLIKTRGQQVTLRCSPKSGHDTVSWYQQALGQGPQFIFQYYEEEERQRGNFPDRFSGHQFPNYSSELNVNALLLGDSALYLCASRLRGSGQPQHFGDGTRLSIL.

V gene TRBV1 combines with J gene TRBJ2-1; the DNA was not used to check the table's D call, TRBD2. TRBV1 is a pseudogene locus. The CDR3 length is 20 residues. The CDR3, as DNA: TGCACCAGCAGCCCCCCCCAGCGGCTAGCGGGAGGGCATCCCTACAATGAGCAGTTCTTC. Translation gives CTSSPPQRLAGGHPYNEQFF.

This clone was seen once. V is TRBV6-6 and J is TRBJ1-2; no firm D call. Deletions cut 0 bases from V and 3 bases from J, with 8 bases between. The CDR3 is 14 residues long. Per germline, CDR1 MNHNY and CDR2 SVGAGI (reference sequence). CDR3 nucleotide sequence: TGTGCCAGCAGTTACTCGCTAGCGGACTATGGCTACACCTTC. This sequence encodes CASSYSLADYGYTF.

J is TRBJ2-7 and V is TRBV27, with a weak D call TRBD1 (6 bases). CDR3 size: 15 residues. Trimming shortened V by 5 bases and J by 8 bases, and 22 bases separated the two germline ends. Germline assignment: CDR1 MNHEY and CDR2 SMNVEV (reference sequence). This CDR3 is CASSPPGQEFRKQYF. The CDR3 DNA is TGTGCCAGCAGTCCCCCGGGACAAGAATTTAGGAAGCAGTACTTC.

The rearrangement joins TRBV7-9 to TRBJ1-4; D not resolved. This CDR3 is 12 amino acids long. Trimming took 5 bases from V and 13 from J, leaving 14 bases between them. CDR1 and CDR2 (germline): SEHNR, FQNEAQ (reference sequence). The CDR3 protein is CASSLSDPGLFF. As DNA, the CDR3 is TGTGCCAGCAGCCTCTCAGATCCCGGACTGTTTTTT. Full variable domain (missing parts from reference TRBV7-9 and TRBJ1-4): DTGVSQNPRHKITKRGQNVTFRCDPISEHNRLYWYRQTLGQGPEFLTYFQNEAQLEKSRLLSDRFSAERPKGSFSTLEIQRTEQGDSAMYLCASSLSDPGLFFGSGTQLSVL.

The CDR3 nucleotides read TGCAGCGTTGGACAGGGTATCACTGAAGCTTTCTTT. This encodes CSVGQGITEAFF. The chain is built from TRBV29-1 and TRBJ1-1; 7 bases match TRBD1. Germline V gives CDR1 SQVTM, CDR2 ANQGSEA. The V gene end was trimmed by 4 bases and the J gene end by 4 bases; junction bases not matched to a gene: 3. CDR3 length equals 12 residues.

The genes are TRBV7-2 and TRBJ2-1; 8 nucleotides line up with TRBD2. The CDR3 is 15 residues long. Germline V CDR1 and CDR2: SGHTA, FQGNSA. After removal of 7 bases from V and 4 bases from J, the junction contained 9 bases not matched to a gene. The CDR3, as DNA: TGTGCCAGCAACCAGGCGGGACTAGAATACAATGAGCAGTTCTTC. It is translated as CASNQAGLEYNEQFF.

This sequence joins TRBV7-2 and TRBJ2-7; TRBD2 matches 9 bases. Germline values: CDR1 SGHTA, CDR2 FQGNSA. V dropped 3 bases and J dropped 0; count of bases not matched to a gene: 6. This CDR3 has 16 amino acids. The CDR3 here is CASSLASGISSYEQYF. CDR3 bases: TGTGCCAGCAGCTTGGCTAGCGGGATCAGCTCCTACGAGCAGTACTTC.

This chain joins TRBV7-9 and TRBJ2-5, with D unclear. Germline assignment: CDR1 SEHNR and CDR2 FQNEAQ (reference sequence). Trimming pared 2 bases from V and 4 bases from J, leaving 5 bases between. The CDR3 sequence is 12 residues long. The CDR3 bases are TGTGCCAGCAGCTTAAACAGAGAGACCCAGTACTTC. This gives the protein CASSLNRETQYF.